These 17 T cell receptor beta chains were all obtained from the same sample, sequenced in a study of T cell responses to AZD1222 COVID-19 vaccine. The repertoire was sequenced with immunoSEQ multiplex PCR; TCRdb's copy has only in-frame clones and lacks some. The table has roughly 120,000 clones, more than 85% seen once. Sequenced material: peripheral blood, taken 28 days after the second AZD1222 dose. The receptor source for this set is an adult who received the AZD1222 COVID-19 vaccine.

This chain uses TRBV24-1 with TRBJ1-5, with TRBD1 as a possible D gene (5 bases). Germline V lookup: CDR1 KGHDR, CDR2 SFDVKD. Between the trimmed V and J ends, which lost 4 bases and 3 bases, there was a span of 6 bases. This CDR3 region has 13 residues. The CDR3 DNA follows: TGTGCCACCAGTGACAGGGACAATCAGCCCCAGCATTTT. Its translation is CATSDRDNQPQHF.

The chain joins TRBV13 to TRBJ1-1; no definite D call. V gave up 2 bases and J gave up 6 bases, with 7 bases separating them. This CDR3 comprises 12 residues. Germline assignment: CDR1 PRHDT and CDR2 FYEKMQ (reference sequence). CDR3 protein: CASSLMRSEAFF. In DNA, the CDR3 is TGTGCCAGCAGCTTAATGCGCTCTGAAGCTTTCTTT.

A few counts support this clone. The chain's CDR3 is CASSLRGGSMENIQYF. In nucleotides, the CDR3 is TGTGCCAGCAGCTTACGCGGCGGGAGTATGGAAAACATTCAGTACTTC. The J gene is TRBJ2-4, the V gene TRBV7-8, with 7 bases matching TRBD2. There are 16 residues in the CDR3. V gave up 2 bases and J gave up 5 bases; unmatched junction bases: 9. CDR1 SGHVS and CDR2 FQNEAQ come from the germline V gene.

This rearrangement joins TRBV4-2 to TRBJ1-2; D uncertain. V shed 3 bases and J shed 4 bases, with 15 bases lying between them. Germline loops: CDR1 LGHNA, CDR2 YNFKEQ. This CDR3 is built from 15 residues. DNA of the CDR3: TGTGCCAGCAGCCATTCAAGTTTAAGAGGCTATGGCTACACCTTC. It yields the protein CASSHSSLRGYGYTF.

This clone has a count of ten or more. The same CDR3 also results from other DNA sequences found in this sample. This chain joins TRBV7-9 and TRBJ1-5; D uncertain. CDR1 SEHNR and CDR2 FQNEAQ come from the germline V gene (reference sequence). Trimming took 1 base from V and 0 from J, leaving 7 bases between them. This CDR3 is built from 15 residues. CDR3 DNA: TGTGCCAGCAGCTTAGGAGGGTATAGCAATCAGCCCCAGCATTTT. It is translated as CASSLGGYSNQPQHF.

The CDR3: CASRGGQGNTEAFF. The CDR3 DNA reads as TGTGCCAGCAGGGGAGGACAGGGTAACACTGAAGCTTTCTTT. The chain couples TRBV2 to TRBJ1-1; TRBD1 agrees at 8 bases. J was trimmed by 2 bases and V by 6 bases; bases with no gene match: 5. Germline V lookup: CDR1 SNHLY, CDR2 FYNNEI. The CDR3 length is 14 residues.

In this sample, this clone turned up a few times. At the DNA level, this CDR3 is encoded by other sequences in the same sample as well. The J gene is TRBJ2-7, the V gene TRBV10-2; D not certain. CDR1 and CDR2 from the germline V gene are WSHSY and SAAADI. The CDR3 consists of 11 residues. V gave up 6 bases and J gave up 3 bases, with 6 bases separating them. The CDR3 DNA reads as TGCGCCAGCAGCCCCAGCTACGAGCAGTACTTC. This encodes CASSPSYEQYF.

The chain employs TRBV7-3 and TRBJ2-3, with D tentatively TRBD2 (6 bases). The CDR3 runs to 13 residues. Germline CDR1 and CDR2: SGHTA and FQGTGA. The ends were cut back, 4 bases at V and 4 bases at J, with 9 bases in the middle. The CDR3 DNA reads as TGTGCCAGCAGCTCGACTAGGGCAGATACGCAGTATTTT. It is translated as CASSSTRADTQYF.

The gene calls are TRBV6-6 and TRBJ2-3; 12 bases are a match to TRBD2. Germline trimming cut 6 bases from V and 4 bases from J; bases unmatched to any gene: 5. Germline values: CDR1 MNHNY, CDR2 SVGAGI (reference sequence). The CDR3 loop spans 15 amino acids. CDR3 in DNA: TGTGCCAGCAGCCTAGCGGGGGGGCTCGCAGATACGCAGTATTTT. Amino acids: CASSLAGGLADTQYF.

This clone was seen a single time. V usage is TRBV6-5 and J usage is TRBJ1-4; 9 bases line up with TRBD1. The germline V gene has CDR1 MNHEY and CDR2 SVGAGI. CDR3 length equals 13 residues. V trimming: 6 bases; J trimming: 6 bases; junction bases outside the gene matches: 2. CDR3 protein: CASRRDRDEKLFF. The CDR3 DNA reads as TGTGCCAGCAGACGGGACAGGGATGAAAAACTGTTTTTT.

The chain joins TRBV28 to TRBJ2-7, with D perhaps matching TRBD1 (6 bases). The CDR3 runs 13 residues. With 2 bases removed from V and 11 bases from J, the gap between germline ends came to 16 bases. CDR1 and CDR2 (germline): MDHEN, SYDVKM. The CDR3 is CASSLKLQGIEYF. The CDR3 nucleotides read TGTGCCAGCAGTTTAAAACTTCAGGGGATTGAGTACTTC.

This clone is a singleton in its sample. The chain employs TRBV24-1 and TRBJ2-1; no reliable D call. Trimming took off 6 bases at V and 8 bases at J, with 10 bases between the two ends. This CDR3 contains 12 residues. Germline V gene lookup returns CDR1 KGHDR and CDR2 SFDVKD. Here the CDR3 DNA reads TGTGCCACCAGTTCCAGTGGGGATGAGCAGTTCTTC. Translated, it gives CATSSSGDEQFF.

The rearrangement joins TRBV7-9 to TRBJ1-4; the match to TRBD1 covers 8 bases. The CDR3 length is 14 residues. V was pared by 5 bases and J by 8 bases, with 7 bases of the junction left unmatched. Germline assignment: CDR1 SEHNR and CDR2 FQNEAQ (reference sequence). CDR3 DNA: TGTGCCAGCAGCCCCGGGACAGGCGGAGAAAAACTGTTTTTT. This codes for CASSPGTGGEKLFF.

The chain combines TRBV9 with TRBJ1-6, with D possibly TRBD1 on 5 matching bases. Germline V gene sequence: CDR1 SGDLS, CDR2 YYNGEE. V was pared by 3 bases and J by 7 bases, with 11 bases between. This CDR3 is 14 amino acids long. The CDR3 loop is CASSGSGPNSPLHF. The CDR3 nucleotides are TGTGCCAGCAGCGGCTCGGGGCCGAATTCACCCCTCCACTTT.

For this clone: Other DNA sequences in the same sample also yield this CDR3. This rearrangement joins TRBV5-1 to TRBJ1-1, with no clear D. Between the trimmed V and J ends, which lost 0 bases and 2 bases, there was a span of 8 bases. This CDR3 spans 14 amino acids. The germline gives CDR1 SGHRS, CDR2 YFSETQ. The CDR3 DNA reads TGCGCCAGCAGCTTGGGTACAGCAAACACTGAAGCTTTCTTT. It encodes CASSLGTANTEAFF.

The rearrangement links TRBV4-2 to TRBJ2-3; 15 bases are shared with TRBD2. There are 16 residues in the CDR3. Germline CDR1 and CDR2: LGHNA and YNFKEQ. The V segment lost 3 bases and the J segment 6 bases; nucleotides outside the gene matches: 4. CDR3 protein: CASSHPGTSGGDTQYF. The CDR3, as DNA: TGTGCCAGCAGCCATCCAGGGACTAGCGGGGGGGATACGCAGTATTTT.

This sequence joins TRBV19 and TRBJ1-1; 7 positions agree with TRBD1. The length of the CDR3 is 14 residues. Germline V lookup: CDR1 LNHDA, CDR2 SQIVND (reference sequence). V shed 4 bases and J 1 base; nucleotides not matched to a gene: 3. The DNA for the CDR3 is TGTGCCAGTAGTAACCGGGACAGGAACACTGAAGCTTTCTTT. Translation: CASSNRDRNTEAFF.